The sequence of this TCR beta chain was determined in a study of cytomegalovirus exposure and HLA in healthy donors. TCRdb's table, derived via immunoSEQ multiplex PCR, lists solely in-frame clones and lacks some. The repertoire consists of 150,000 to 200,000 clones, with approximately 86% occurring once and the leading ten covering around 2%. V was pared by 1 base and J by 6 bases, with 2 bases of the junction left unmatched. Germline CDR1 reads KGHSH; CDR2 reads LQKENI. The CDR3 is 13 amino acids. The sequence was collected from a man aged 30-40 years in good health and CMV-seropositive. The chain links TRBV18 to TRBJ1-2, with TRBD1 matching over 7 bases. Sequencing input: PBMCs. The CDR3 region is CASSPLTGDGYTF. CDR3 coding DNA: TGTGCCAGCTCACCACTCACAGGGGATGGCTACACCTTC.